This TCR beta chain appears in the sequencing data of a study of early T cells in non-severe SARS-CoV-2 infection. At the level of the study: Alpha and beta chains were unpaired, from unsorted whole-blood bulk RNA.

One entry per CDR3 protein, called by TCRdb with MiXCR from the 5' RACE reads. The sample includes approximately 41,000 distinct CDR3 sequences, under 5% seen only once; the top ten take about 16%. The table lists this clonotype with many counts. The specimen was whole blood. This receptor was identified in an adult who was a healthcare worker with PCR-confirmed SARS-CoV-2 infection or an uninfected control (not recorded which).

CDR3 loop: CASTGTETYEQYF. The CDR3 nucleotides read TGCGCCAGTACCGGGACCGAAACCTACGAGCAGTACTTC. The chain links TRBV5-1 to TRBJ2-7; D possibly uses TRBD1 or TRBD2 (5 bases each). The CDR3 covers 13 residues. Trimming took 8 bases from V and 2 from J, leaving 14 bases between them. The germline V gene has CDR1 SGHRS and CDR2 YFSETQ.